Here is one TCR beta chain with its context. The antigen is not known. The PCR ran on 60 Vbeta and 13 Jbeta primers. The table came from immunoSEQ multiplex PCR; TCRdb's copy has only in-frame clones and leaves some out. The profile shows approximately 130,000 clones, just over 75% of them singletons. This sample is drawn from a study of cytomegalovirus exposure and HLA in healthy donors. Study-level points and caveats: Previously analyzed data showed that most TCR beta V segments were productive at a frequency of about 87% or about 30%. By a later analysis, the bulk of CMV-associated TCR beta chains appeared HLA-restricted.

V lost 3 bases to trimming and J lost 6 bases; unmatched junction nucleotides: 1. The germline V gene has CDR1 SEHNR and CDR2 FQNEAQ (reference sequence). The length of the CDR3 is 13 residues. The rearrangement links TRBV7-9 to TRBJ1-2, with TRBD1 identical over 10 bases. Sequencing used PBMCs. This clonotype originated in a woman between 45 and 60 years old in good health and CMV-seronegative. CDR3 sequence reads: CASSFGTGDGYTF. Here the CDR3 DNA reads TGTGCCAGCAGCTTCGGGACAGGGGATGGCTACACCTTC.